This T cell receptor (beta chain) was obtained from a study of CD8+CD57+ T cells in acquired aplastic anemia. Study as a whole: Sorted CD4+ plus CD8+ cells gave DNA averaging about 3.2 ug.

Study-wide findings and caveats: Controls did not differ significantly from patients in CD8+ Simpson's diversity.

Investigators profiled TCR beta VDJ and CDR3 from genomic DNA template. A single record per CDR3 protein comes from TCRdb applying MiXCR to the reads. The table includes approximately 300,000 distinct CDR3 sequences, about 50% detected once. The V gene lost 5 bases and the J gene lost 2 bases, with 16 bases spanning the gap. This CDR3 spans 14 amino acids. Germline V gene lookup returns CDR1 DFQATT and CDR2 SNEGSKA (reference sequence). Patients chosen for sequencing had shown CD8+CD57+ cell expansion by flow cytometry. The study sampled blood from patients who had received no therapy. This clonotype appeared once. Its antigen is not identified.

The sequenced sample was sorted CD4+, CD8+, or CD8+CD57+ T cells (not recorded which) from PBMCs. The chain employs TRBV20-1 and TRBJ2-7; D not certain. This clonotype was sampled from a human donor with aplastic anemia. The CDR3 nucleotides are TGCAGTGCTGCACAGCTAGACCTTCCCTACGAGCAGTACTTC. This codes for CSAAQLDLPYEQYF.